These 14 T cell receptor beta chains were all obtained from the same sample, sequenced in a study of blood T cell repertoires in COVID-19 (TCRdb year 2020). The method behind the library was the immunoSEQ multiplex PCR assay. TCRdb limited this immuneACCESS table to in-frame rearrangements with V and J called. A share of clones is missing; checked studies link under half to unresolved V genes, and the rest is unexplained. The sample records about 190,000 clones, approximately 90% of which are singletons. Around 6.6% of the sample belongs to the ten largest clones. Sequenced sample: peripheral blood. These receptors all stem from a woman in her thirties or forties who had recovered from COVID-19.

This chain links TRBV19 with TRBJ1-3; D unclear. Germline CDR1 LNHDA, CDR2 SQIVND (reference sequence). CDR3 size: 14 residues. V was shortened by 4 bases and J by 1 base, with 8 bases between the two germline ends. CDR3: CASSTQLSGNTIYF. The CDR3 DNA sequence: TGTGCCAGTAGTACCCAGTTATCTGGAAACACCATATATTTT.

V is TRBV9 and J is TRBJ1-2; D gene uncertain. Trimming shortened V by 5 bases and J by 8 bases, and 19 bases separated the two germline ends. Per the germline V gene, CDR1 is SGDLS and CDR2 is YYNGEE. The CDR3 length is 14 residues. CDR3 bases: TGTGCCAGCAGTCGGGGTAGAAGGCAAGCGGGCTACACCTTC. This encodes CASSRGRRQAGYTF.

This chain uses TRBV27 with TRBJ2-5, with 8 nucleotides matching TRBD2. After removal of 8 bases from V and 7 bases from J, the junction contained 12 bases not matched to a gene. This CDR3 has 14 residues. Germline V gene lookup returns CDR1 MNHEY and CDR2 SMNVEV (reference sequence). CDR3 loop: CASRGGLEGWTQYF. For the CDR3, the DNA is TGTGCCAGCCGGGGGGGACTCGAGGGTTGGACCCAGTACTTC.

The chain uses TRBV11-1 and TRBJ2-1, with a tentative D call TRBD2 (6 bases). Germline CDR1 reads SGHAT; CDR2 reads FQDESV (reference sequence). This CDR3 region has 15 residues. V lost 6 bases, J lost 5 bases, and 17 bases lay in between. CDR3 amino acids: CASRTMAGWNNEQFF. As DNA, the CDR3 is TGTGCCAGCAGGACGATGGCGGGGTGGAACAATGAGCAGTTCTTC.

This chain connects TRBV30 to TRBJ1-1; 8 bases are shared with TRBD1. V shed 2 bases and J 4 bases; nucleotides not matched to a gene: 9. This CDR3 comprises 15 residues. The germline V gene has CDR1 GTSNPN and CDR2 SVGIG (reference sequence). The CDR3 here is CAWSPGQGGGTEAFF. The CDR3 DNA reads as TGTGCCTGGAGTCCCGGACAGGGAGGAGGCACTGAAGCTTTCTTT.

This clone was recorded once. The chain is built from TRBV29-1 and TRBJ1-1; D is possibly TRBD1 (5 bases). The CDR3 is 16 residues long. The V end was cut by 3 bases, the J end by 1 base, with 18 bases between. Germline-derived CDR1 and CDR2 are SQVTM and ANQGSEA. The CDR3 loop reads CSVDRWGGVTNTEAFF. In DNA form, the CDR3 reads TGCAGCGTTGATAGGTGGGGAGGGGTTACGAACACTGAAGCTTTCTTT.

The V and J genes are TRBV6-6 and TRBJ1-4; possible D gene TRBD1, 5 bases. Germline V gene sequence: CDR1 MNHNY, CDR2 SVGAGI (reference sequence). The CDR3 has 16 residues. V was trimmed by 0 bases and J by 5 bases, leaving 13 bases between them. The CDR3 loop reads CASSYSTERPNEKLFF. The DNA for the CDR3 is TGTGCCAGCAGTTACTCGACAGAACGCCCAAATGAAAAACTGTTTTTT.

The genes are TRBV7-2 and TRBJ1-3; no clear D gene. The V end was cut by 1 base, the J end by 4 bases, with 5 bases between. CDR3 size: 13 residues. In germline, CDR1 is SGHTA, CDR2 FQGNSA. The CDR3 sequence is CASSLVEGNTIYF. The CDR3 DNA reads as TGTGCCAGCAGCTTAGTGGAGGGAAACACCATATATTTT.

V is TRBV7-8 and J is TRBJ2-5; D might be TRBD1 (6 bases). This CDR3 has 14 residues. In germline, CDR1 is SGHVS, CDR2 FQNEAQ. Trimming pared 7 bases from V and 8 bases from J, leaving 20 bases between. The CDR3 DNA follows: TGTGCCAGCACGCATGACAGGCTTTTAGGTACCCAGTACTTC. Its protein is CASTHDRLLGTQYF.

The chain joins TRBV30 to TRBJ2-3; 15 bases are shared with TRBD2. V lost 1 base and J lost 10; bases outside the gene matches: 9. The CDR3 totals 16 residues. Germline V CDR1 and CDR2: GTSNPN, SVGIG (reference sequence). The CDR3 protein is CAWSERTSGRAVAQYF. As DNA, the CDR3 is TGTGCCTGGAGTGAAAGGACTAGCGGGAGGGCTGTGGCGCAGTATTTT.

The chain uses TRBV12-5 and TRBJ1-5; TRBD1 matches at 12 bases. The germline gives CDR1 LGHNT, CDR2 FRNRAP. The CDR3 totals 16 residues. V gave up 3 bases and J gave up 7 bases; unmatched junction bases: 7. The CDR3 spells CASGFSRDRGQQPQHF. CDR3 sequence (DNA): TGTGCTAGTGGTTTCTCCCGGGACAGGGGGCAACAGCCCCAGCATTTT.

This chain connects TRBV6-1 to TRBJ1-3; the match to TRBD1 covers 7 bases. CDR1 is MNHNS and CDR2 is SASEGT in the germline V gene. V shed 2 bases, J shed 4 bases, and the junction held 17 bases outside the gene matches. This CDR3 is built from 19 residues. Here the CDR3 reads CASSESLWTGLRLGNTIYF. Here the CDR3 DNA reads TGTGCCAGCAGTGAAAGTCTTTGGACAGGACTGAGATTAGGAAACACCATATATTTT.

This chain's CDR3 is CASGLPTSGTYEQYF. CDR3 coding DNA: TGTGCTAGTGGTTTGCCGACTAGCGGGACATACGAGCAGTACTTC. The chain joins TRBV12-5 to TRBJ2-7; the match to TRBD2 covers 11 bases. J gave up 4 bases and V 2 bases, and 4 bases lay outside the gene matches. CDR1 and CDR2 from the germline V gene are LGHNT and FRNRAP. This CDR3 comprises 15 residues. Full variable domain (rest looked up from reference TRBV12-5 and TRBJ2-7): DARVTQTPRHKVTEMGQEVTMRCQPILGHNTVFWYRQTMMQGLELLAYFRNRAPLDDSGMPKDRFSAEMPDATLATLKIQPSEPRDSAVYFCASGLPTSGTYEQYFGPGTRLTVT.

The chain couples TRBV29-1 to TRBJ2-1; D is unclear. Germline V CDR1 and CDR2: SQVTM, ANQGSEA. V was cut by 3 bases and J by 0 bases, with 12 bases left in between. The CDR3 consists of 15 residues. The CDR3 sequence: CSVESTPSSYNEQFF. The CDR3 nucleotides are TGCAGCGTTGAGTCAACCCCGAGCTCCTACAATGAGCAGTTCTTC.